This T cell receptor beta chain stems from a study of technical replicates of blood from several donors. The sample holds one count of this clone. Sequencing used immunoSEQ multiplex PCR; TCRdb keeps in-frame clones, though not all of them. The table shows tens of thousands of clones, with around 87% occurring only once. Sequencing was done on a sample of PBMCs. This sequence originates from a human donor in good health. Some clones in this sample may be carry-over from other donors' samples.

CDR3 protein: CASSPGLGMNTEAFF. The CDR3 bases are TGTGCCAGCTCACCAGGGCTCGGGATGAACACTGAAGCTTTCTTT. The chain is built from TRBV18 and TRBJ1-1; no firm D call. Trimming removed 2 bases at V and 0 bases at J, with 10 bases between. There are 15 residues in the CDR3. The germline gives CDR1 KGHSH, CDR2 LQKENI.